What follows is one T cell receptor (beta chain) and its context. The junction had 6 bases not matched to a gene; V was cut back by 4 bases and J by 8 bases. In germline, CDR1 is SGHTA, CDR2 FQGNSA. The CDR3 contains 13 residues. This sample was included in a study of blood T cells in healthy people across ages. Primed by a sample-barcoded 5' primer and a J-beta primer mix, a second PCR proceeded for 7 to 11 cycles. TCRdb ran MiXCR on the 5' RACE reads and lists one entry per CDR3 protein. The table lists 800,000 to 950,000 distinct CDR3 sequences, about 27% of them singletons. The same data also contributed to another study, on T cells of mothers and their children. This second study says: Samples came from a few healthy Caucasian mothers and their six children.

This TCR came from a woman aged 40 to 50 in good health. Sequenced: blood. The V and J genes are TRBV7-2 and TRBJ1-2, with TRBD1 identical over 8 bases. CDR3 nucleotide sequence: TGTGCCAGCAGCTCGACAGGGGAGGGGGGCTACACCTTC. This encodes CASSSTGEGGYTF.